This T cell receptor beta chain was found in a study of yellow fever vaccine responses in identical twins. Whole-study findings and limits: Reports say the vaccine T cell response in twins looked partly convergent and partly personalized.

The CDR3 contains 17 residues. Per germline, CDR1 MNHGY and CDR2 SAAAGT. The V segment lost 0 bases and the J segment 1 base; nucleotides outside the gene matches: 4. TCRdb re-derived calls from the RT-PCR reads in MiXCR, one entry per CDR3 protein. The table has about 12,000 distinct CDR3 sequences, 84% seen once. Remarks on this clonotype: The antigen remains undetermined.

The TCR originated in a woman aged 18-35 years who received the yellow fever vaccine. The sequencing used T cells from blood (PBMCs), unsorted or a sorted subset (not recorded which), collected before or after yellow fever vaccination (not recorded which). The rearrangement uses TRBV6-8 and TRBJ2-3; the match to TRBD2 covers 10 bases. The CDR3, as DNA: TGTGCCAGCAGTTACTCCCCACTAGCGGGATGCACAGATACGCAGTATTTT. Amino acids: CASSYSPLAGCTDTQYF.